This T cell receptor beta chain came from a study of identifying expanded T cells in peripheral blood. Study-wide findings and caveats: Around 1.2 clones differed between technical replicates, versus approximately 16 and 19 over time. Across healthy donors, higher total template counts meant significantly greater roughly two-week count variance.

As to this clone: As yet, its antigen is unknown.

Collection occurred without any documented infections or immune events in donors. The CDR3 extends over 14 amino acids. The V gene's germline CDR1 is MNHEY and CDR2 SMNVEV (reference sequence). V lost 6 bases, J lost 7 bases, and 5 bases stayed unmatched. The repertoire was sequenced with immunoSEQ multiplex PCR; TCRdb's copy has only in-frame clones and lacks some. The table shows roughly 100,000 clones, with about 91% occurring only once. The source is a person aged 18 to 75 in good health. Sequenced input: blood. The chain has TRBV27 and TRBJ2-1, with 11 bases lining up with TRBD1. The CDR3 nucleotides read TGTGCCAGCAGCCGGACAGGGGGCTGGAATGAGCAGTTCTTC. Its protein product is CASSRTGGWNEQFF.